This T cell receptor (beta chain) was sequenced during a study of PD-1 blockade in classical Hodgkin lymphoma. Study results and caveats: Nothing has yet pinned down what causes the repertoire differences, possibly disease activity or prior therapy. Exclusion was applied to patients who started nivolumab under 1 year after ASCT.

This CDR3 region has 17 residues. Germline V CDR1 and CDR2: MDHEN, SYDVKM. V was clipped by 6 bases and J by 5 bases; unmatched bases: 18. The protocol was immunoSEQ multiplex PCR, while the TCRdb copy is restricted to in-frame clones and leaves out a portion. Of about 22,000 clones detected, about 70% appear once; the ten largest clones hold approximately 3.6%. Points on this clone: Its antigen is undetermined.

All patients relapsed after autologous stem cell transplantation, and brentuximab vedotin exposure varied. The source material was peripheral blood mononuclear cells (PBMCs), sampled at baseline. The chain has TRBV28 and TRBJ2-5; the match to TRBD1 covers 7 bases. The TCR originated in a human donor with classical Hodgkin lymphoma. CDR3 coding DNA: TGTGCCAGCAGCCATTTCACTTCCGGACAGGTGTGGGAGACCCAGTACTTC. It codes for CASSHFTSGQVWETQYF.